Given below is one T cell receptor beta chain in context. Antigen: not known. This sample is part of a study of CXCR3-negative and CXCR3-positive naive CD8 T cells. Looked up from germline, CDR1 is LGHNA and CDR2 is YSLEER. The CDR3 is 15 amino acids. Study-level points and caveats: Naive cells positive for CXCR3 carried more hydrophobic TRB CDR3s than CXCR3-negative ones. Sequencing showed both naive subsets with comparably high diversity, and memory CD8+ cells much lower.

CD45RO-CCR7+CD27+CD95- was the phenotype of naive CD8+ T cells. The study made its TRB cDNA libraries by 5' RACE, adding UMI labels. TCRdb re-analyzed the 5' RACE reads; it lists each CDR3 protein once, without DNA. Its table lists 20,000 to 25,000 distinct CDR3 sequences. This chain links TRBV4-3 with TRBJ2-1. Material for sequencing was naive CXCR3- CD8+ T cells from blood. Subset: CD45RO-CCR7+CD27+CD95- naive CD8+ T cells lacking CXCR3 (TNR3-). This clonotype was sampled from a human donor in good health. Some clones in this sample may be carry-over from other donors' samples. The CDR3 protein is CASSQYRTDYNEQFF.